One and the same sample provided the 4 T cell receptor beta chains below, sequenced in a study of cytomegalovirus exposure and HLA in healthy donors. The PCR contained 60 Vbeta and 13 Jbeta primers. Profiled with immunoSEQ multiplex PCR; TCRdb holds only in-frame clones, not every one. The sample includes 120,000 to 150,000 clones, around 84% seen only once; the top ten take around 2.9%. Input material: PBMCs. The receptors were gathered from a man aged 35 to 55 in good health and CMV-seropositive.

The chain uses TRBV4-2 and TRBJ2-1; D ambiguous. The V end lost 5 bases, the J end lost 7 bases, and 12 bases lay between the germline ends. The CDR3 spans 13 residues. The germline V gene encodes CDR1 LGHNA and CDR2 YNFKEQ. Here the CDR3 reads CASSSTLGNEQFF. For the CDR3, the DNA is TGTGCCAGCAGCTCTACCCTAGGAAATGAGCAGTTCTTC.

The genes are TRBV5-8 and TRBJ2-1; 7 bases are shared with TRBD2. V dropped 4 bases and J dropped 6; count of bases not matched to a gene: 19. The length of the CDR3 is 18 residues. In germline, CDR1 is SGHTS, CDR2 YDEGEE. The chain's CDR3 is CASSPRAGAGAQLNEQFF. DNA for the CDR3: TGTGCCAGCAGCCCACGAGCGGGCGCGGGAGCCCAACTCAATGAGCAGTTCTTC.

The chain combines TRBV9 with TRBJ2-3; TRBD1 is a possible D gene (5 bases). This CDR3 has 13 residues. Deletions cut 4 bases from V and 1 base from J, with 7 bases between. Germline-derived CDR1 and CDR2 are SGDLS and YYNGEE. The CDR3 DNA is TGTGCCAGCAGCACAGGAGGCACAGATACGCAGTATTTT. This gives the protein CASSTGGTDTQYF.

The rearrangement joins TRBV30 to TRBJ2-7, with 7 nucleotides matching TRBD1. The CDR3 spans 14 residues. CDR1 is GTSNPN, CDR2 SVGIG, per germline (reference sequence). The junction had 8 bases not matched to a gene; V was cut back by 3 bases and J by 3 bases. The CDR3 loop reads CAWSAGTAFYEQYF. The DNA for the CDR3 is TGTGCCTGGAGCGCCGGGACAGCATTCTACGAGCAGTACTTC.